This T cell receptor beta chain was observed in a study of cytomegalovirus exposure and HLA in healthy donors. V trimming: 4 bases; J trimming: 4 bases; junction bases outside the gene matches: 5. CDR3 length: 14 amino acids. Germline assignment: CDR1 MNHNS and CDR2 SASEGT. Produced via immunoSEQ multiplex PCR; TCRdb's table is partial and in-frame only. The sample includes about 56,000 clones, just over 90% of them seen just once. This TCR derives from a woman aged 18 to 35 in good health and CMV-seropositive. V and J are TRBV6-1 and TRBJ2-7; 9 nucleotides agree with TRBD1. The sequenced material came from PBMCs. CDR3 DNA: TGTGCCAGCAGTGTGGACAGGGGAGGATACGAGCAGTACTTC. Its translation: CASSVDRGGYEQYF.